This passage covers 12 T cell receptor beta chains from one sample sequenced in a study of T cells in Graves' hyperthyroidism and ophthalmopathy. Amplified TCR beta CDR3 regions derived from RNA transcripts. First-round RT-PCR of the TCR CDR3 relied on the HTBI primer set. TCRdb re-analysed the multiplex PCR reads in MiXCR, keeping a single row per CDR3 protein. The sample has some 300,000 distinct CDR3 sequences; approximately 18% are singletons. Sample: blood. These receptors were obtained from a man aged 45-65 years with Graves' ophthalmopathy.

This clonotype has only a few counts. The chain couples TRBV29-1 to TRBJ2-7; D call uncertain. CDR3 length equals 11 residues. Between the trimmed V and J ends, which lost 5 bases and 0 bases, there was a span of 5 bases. Germline lookup yields CDR1 SQVTM and CDR2 ANQGSEA. The CDR3 nucleotides are TGCAGCGTTCGATACTCCTACGAGCAGTACTTC. Its translation is CSVRYSYEQYF.

The CDR3 here is CASSFKTSGTPLRGGEQYF. The CDR3 DNA reads TGCGCCAGCAGCTTCAAAACTAGCGGGACTCCACTTCGGGGTGGAGAGCAGTACTTC. V is TRBV5-1 and J is TRBJ2-7; 10 bases map to TRBD2. The germline gives CDR1 SGHRS, CDR2 YFSETQ. There are 19 residues in the CDR3. The V gene end was trimmed by 2 bases and the J gene end by 7 bases; junction bases not matched to a gene: 21.

This clonotype was observed once. This may be a read error: a much more frequent sequence differs by one nucleotide. The chain combines TRBV24-1 with TRBJ2-1, with D perhaps matching TRBD2 (6 bases). Germline CDR1 KGHDR, CDR2 SFDVKD. The CDR3 length is 16 residues. In nucleotides, the CDR3 is TGTGCCATCAGTGATTTCGGGAGTGGGGGTCTCGGTGAGCAGTTCTTC. It codes for CAISDFGSGGLGEQFF.

This clonotype came up many times. The chain is built from TRBV29-1 and TRBJ2-7, with TRBD2 identical over 12 bases. The CDR3 is made up of 15 amino acids. V lost 3 bases and J lost 7; bases outside the gene matches: 10. The germline V gene has CDR1 SQVTM and CDR2 ANQGSEA. CDR3: CSVDISASGRGEQYF. The CDR3, as DNA: TGCAGCGTTGACATTTCGGCTAGCGGGAGGGGGGAGCAGTACTTC.

This clonotype was observed at least ten times. The rearrangement links TRBV28 to TRBJ1-2, with a tentative D call TRBD1 (6 bases). This CDR3 region has 13 residues. CDR1 is MDHEN and CDR2 is SYDVKM in the germline V gene. With 8 bases removed from V and 7 bases from J, the gap between germline ends came to 17 bases. CDR3 loop: CASSRWGAGGYTF. The CDR3, as DNA: TGTGCCAGCTCTCGGTGGGGGGCCGGTGGCTACACCTTC.

This clonotype showed up just a few times. This chain's CDR3 is CASSELGASTDTQYF. The CDR3 DNA follows: TGTGCCAGCAGTGAATTGGGGGCTAGCACAGATACGCAGTATTTT. The genes are TRBV25-1 and TRBJ2-3, with TRBD1 as a possible D gene (6 bases). The CDR3 length is 15 residues. V lost 1 base, J lost 0 bases, and 8 bases lay in between. The germline V gene has CDR1 MGHDK and CDR2 SYGVNS. Full variable domain (rest looked up from reference TRBV25-1 and TRBJ2-3): EADIYQTPRYLVIGTGKKITLECSQTMGHDKMYWYQQDPGMELHLIHYSYGVNSTEKGDLSSESTVSRIRTEHFPLTLESARPSHTSQYLCASSELGASTDTQYFGPGTRLTVL.

Comment on this clonotype: One junction end does not reproduce the germline sequence, and a read error may be involved. The rearrangement joins TRBV7-7 to TRBJ2-5, with 7 bases aligning to TRBD1. Germline V gene sequence: CDR1 SSHAT, CDR2 FNYEAQ (reference sequence). CDR3 length equals 17 residues. As DNA, the CDR3 is TGTGCTAGCAGCTTAGCTTTCGGACAGGCGCAGCAAGAGACCCAGTACTTC. This encodes CASSLAFGQAQQETQYF.

There are many counts of this clonotype. This sequence joins TRBV4-1 and TRBJ1-2, with 12 bases lining up with TRBD1. Trimming took 3 bases from V and 6 from J; bases not matched to a gene: 5. This CDR3 is built from 15 residues. Per the germline V gene, CDR1 is MGHRA and CDR2 is YSYEKL. This chain's CDR3 is CASSQYGTGGHGYTF. In DNA, the CDR3 is TGCGCCAGCAGCCAGTACGGGACAGGGGGCCATGGCTACACCTTC.

This clonotype was recorded many times. The rearrangement joins TRBV11-1 to TRBJ2-5; 8 bases fit TRBD1. The germline CDR1 and CDR2 sequences are SGHAT and FQDESV (reference sequence). The CDR3 runs 14 residues. The ends lost 4 bases at V and 3 bases at J; junction bases unmatched: 4. CDR3 DNA sequence: TGTGCCAGCAGCTCGTGGACAGGGAAAGAGACCCAGTACTTC. This gives the protein CASSSWTGKETQYF.

This clonotype occurred a few times. The chain combines TRBV5-8 with TRBJ2-7, with 8 bases that match TRBD1. The V segment lost 3 bases and the J segment 7 bases; nucleotides outside the gene matches: 15. This CDR3 is built from 16 residues. Germline V gene lookup returns CDR1 SGHTS and CDR2 YDEGEE. The CDR3 DNA sequence: TGTGCCAGCAGCTGGAGCCGGACAGGGACTTTATGGGAGCAGTACTTC. It codes for CASSWSRTGTLWEQYF.

This clonotype was seen a few times. V gene TRBV10-3 combines with J gene TRBJ1-1; 9 nucleotides line up with TRBD1. J lost 1 base, V lost 5 bases, and 2 bases had no gene match. CDR1 and CDR2 (germline): ENHRY, SYGVKD. The CDR3 has 14 residues. CDR3 sequence reads: CAISWDRANTEAFF. The CDR3 DNA reads TGTGCCATCAGTTGGGACAGGGCGAACACTGAAGCTTTCTTT.

In its sample, this clonotype was seen a few times. The chain carries TRBV24-1 and TRBJ2-3, with 8 bases aligning to TRBD2. Germline V gene lookup returns CDR1 KGHDR and CDR2 SFDVKD. The CDR3 consists of 16 residues. The V and J ends lost 3 bases and 6 bases, in that order; junction bases with no gene match: 10. The CDR3 DNA reads TGTGCCACCAGTGATCCGGCGGCGGGGGGCCTGGATACGCAGTATTTT. It specifies CATSDPAAGGLDTQYF.